These 2 T cell receptor beta chains were sequenced from one sample in a study of T cells expressing NK-cell markers. TCRdb reprocessed the 5' RACE reads and keeps a single row for each CDR3 protein, giving no DNA. Here the sample table reports approximately 170,000 distinct CDR3 sequences. Sequenced: blood T cells: a sorted CD56 or NKG2C T cell subset, CD4+ or CD8+ T cells, or bulk PBMC T cells (not recorded which). The source of these receptors is a man aged 18-70 years in good health.

This chain links TRBV12-3 or TRBV12-4 with TRBJ2-1; without DNA, the TCRdb call of TRBD2 cannot be checked. The CDR3 loop spans 12 amino acids. CDR3 loop: CASSLGDLREFF.

Frequency places this clonotype as medium-sized. The rearrangement uses TRBV7-9 and TRBJ1-4. The CDR3 runs to 14 residues. CDR1 is SEHNR and CDR2 is FQNEAQ in the germline V gene (reference sequence). CDR3 amino acids: CASSLGRSNEKLFF.